This T cell receptor (beta chain) is from a study of T cells after yellow fever vaccination. Overall study context: Low-cell-number fractions underwent preparation using SMART-Seq v4 Ultra Low Input. Whole-study findings and limits: Peak timing came faster in the weaker secondary response, day 5 versus 15.

Each CDR3 protein gets one entry after TCRdb re-called the 5' RACE reads with MiXCR. Here the sample spans around 250,000 distinct CDR3 sequences, 6.9% being singletons. This clonotype was counted a few times. No antigen is known for it. Between the trimmed V and J ends, which lost 2 bases and 3 bases, there was a span of 11 bases. The CDR3 extends over 14 amino acids. Germline V gene lookup returns CDR1 SGDLS and CDR2 YYNGEE. The source was CD4+ T cells sorted from PBMCs, collected 15 days after the yellow fever booster vaccination. The V gene is TRBV9, the J gene TRBJ2-5, with a weak D call TRBD2 (6 bases). This receptor was obtained from a man younger than 40 who received the YFV17D yellow fever vaccine. The DNA for the CDR3 is TGTGCCAGCAGCGTTACCGGGACTGAAGAGACCCAGTACTTC. Translated: CASSVTGTEETQYF.